This is a list of T cell receptor beta chains from one sample in a study of T cell responses to AZD1222 COVID-19 vaccine. The table came from immunoSEQ multiplex PCR; TCRdb's copy has only in-frame clones and leaves some out. The sample has about 170,000 clones, around nine tenths seen once; the top ten hold around 1.6%. Sequenced material: peripheral blood, taken on day 0 of AZD1222 vaccination. The receptor set was obtained from an adult in good health. The CDR3 runs from the conserved cysteine through the conserved F or W. Clone size appears in some rows only: once, few, many, or a class for an expanded clone.

abundance: .
v_gene: TRBV10-1
j_gene: TRBJ2-7
CDR3aa: CASRGTLDYEQYF

abundance: .
v_gene: TRBV5-4
j_gene: TRBJ2-3
CDR3aa: CASSPGDFSTDTQYF

abundance: .
v_gene: TRBV19
j_gene: TRBJ1-1
CDR3aa: CASSIGQYGTEAFF

abundance: .
v_gene: TRBV7-9
j_gene: TRBJ1-4
CDR3aa: CASSLGQVSTNEKLFF

abundance: .
v_gene: TRBV14
j_gene: TRBJ1-3
CDR3aa: CASSQTGLGSIYF

abundance: .
v_gene: TRBV7-2
j_gene: TRBJ2-7
CDR3aa: CASSLAPQRDNYRQYF

abundance: few
v_gene: TRBV3-1/TRBV3-2
j_gene: TRBJ2-1
CDR3aa: CASSQVSGTGYRNSNYNEQFF

abundance: .
v_gene: TRBV30
j_gene: TRBJ1-3
CDR3aa: CAWSPLQGTGNTIYF

abundance: .
v_gene: TRBV5-1
j_gene: TRBJ2-1
CDR3aa: CASSPYGLAGNNEQFF

abundance: .
v_gene: TRBV6-5
j_gene: TRBJ1-5
CDR3aa: CASSYVWGQPQHF

abundance: .
v_gene: TRBV7-3
j_gene: TRBJ1-5
CDR3aa: CASSLAGPNQPQHF

abundance: .
v_gene: TRBV6-2/TRBV6-3
j_gene: TRBJ1-1
CDR3aa: CASSYSYLNTEAFF

abundance: .
v_gene: TRBV21-1
j_gene: TRBJ1-2
CDR3aa: CASWVNYGYTF

abundance: .
v_gene: TRBV7-8
j_gene: TRBJ2-2
CDR3aa: CASIESRGKRAGELFF

abundance: .
v_gene: TRBV10-3
j_gene: TRBJ2-2
CDR3aa: CAISEEGTGELFF

abundance: .
v_gene: TRBV5-1
j_gene: TRBJ2-7
CDR3aa: CASSLSWGGDRPYEQYF

abundance: .
v_gene: TRBV20-1
j_gene: TRBJ2-2
CDR3aa: CSASLGGTGELFF

abundance: .
v_gene: TRBV4-3
j_gene: TRBJ2-5
CDR3aa: CASSQAASGGSVETQYF

abundance: .
v_gene: TRBV5-8
j_gene: TRBJ1-6
CDR3aa: CASSPGQGLRNSPLHF

abundance: .
v_gene: TRBV6-6
j_gene: TRBJ2-7
CDR3aa: CASSPRDLAGPYEQYF

abundance: .
v_gene: TRBV19
j_gene: TRBJ1-2
CDR3aa: CASSYRDTGYTF

abundance: .
v_gene: TRBV7-2
j_gene: TRBJ2-1
CDR3aa: CASSLVTSGEQFF

abundance: .
v_gene: TRBV3-1/TRBV3-2
j_gene: TRBJ2-3
CDR3aa: CASSPAGWDTQYF

abundance: .
v_gene: TRBV19
j_gene: TRBJ2-6
CDR3aa: CASSLPGQGFSGANVLTF

abundance: .
v_gene: TRBV5-4
j_gene: TRBJ1-2
CDR3aa: CASSLDPRSSPNYGYTF

abundance: .
v_gene: TRBV5-4
j_gene: TRBJ1-3
CDR3aa: CASSLVGGNTIYF

abundance: .
v_gene: TRBV4-1
j_gene: TRBJ2-7
CDR3aa: CASSQNLGGTGTYEQYF

abundance: .
v_gene: TRBV19
j_gene: TRBJ2-7
CDR3aa: CASSIAPGGSYEQYF

abundance: .
v_gene: TRBV7-9
j_gene: TRBJ1-1
CDR3aa: CASSLEAGVTEAFF

abundance: .
v_gene: TRBV2
j_gene: TRBJ1-2
CDR3aa: CASSEAANYGYTF

abundance: .
v_gene: TRBV21-1
j_gene: TRBJ1-6
CDR3aa: CASSKGTGVAYNSPLHF

abundance: .
v_gene: TRBV11-3
j_gene: TRBJ1-2
CDR3aa: CASSLTPWSGYTF

abundance: .
v_gene: TRBV21-1
j_gene: TRBJ2-5
CDR3aa: CASSNGAGGPRETQYF

abundance: .
v_gene: TRBV4-1
j_gene: TRBJ1-2
CDR3aa: CASSQDTRQLNTIRGYTF

abundance: .
v_gene: TRBV7-9
j_gene: TRBJ1-1
CDR3aa: CASSLTGTATEAFF

abundance: .
v_gene: TRBV11-2
j_gene: TRBJ1-2
CDR3aa: CASSFSGGGGYTF

abundance: once
v_gene: TRBV10-2
j_gene: TRBJ1-4
CDR3aa: CASRLGGNEKLFF

abundance: few
v_gene: TRBV7-3
j_gene: TRBJ1-1
CDR3aa: CASSLGMNTEAFF

abundance: few
v_gene: TRBV7-2
j_gene: TRBJ1-6
CDR3aa: CASSLLPGRDSPLHF

abundance: once
v_gene: TRBV19
j_gene: TRBJ1-5
CDR3aa: CASKGQQLVNQPQHF

abundance: .
v_gene: TRBV5-1
j_gene: TRBJ2-3
CDR3aa: CASSLALSGGARADTQYF

abundance: .
v_gene: TRBV19
j_gene: TRBJ2-1
CDR3aa: CATSAGDYEQFF

abundance: .
v_gene: TRBV5-1
j_gene: TRBJ1-1
CDR3aa: CASSSDRGFTEAFF

abundance: .
v_gene: TRBV19
j_gene: TRBJ2-1
CDR3aa: CASSIGTSNEQFF

abundance: .
v_gene: TRBV3-1/TRBV3-2
j_gene: TRBJ2-1
CDR3aa: CASSQIAYEQFF